These T cell receptor beta chains were read from a single sample in a study of blood T cell repertoires in COVID-19. TCRdb's table, derived via immunoSEQ multiplex PCR, lists solely in-frame clones and lacks some. The sample lists about 160,000 clones, approximately 91% occurring once. The sequencing sample was made of peripheral blood. The source of these receptors is a man aged 18 to 29 with acute or convalescent COVID-19. CDR3s include the opening cysteine and the closing phenylalanine or tryptophan. The D gene is left open where the match is weak. Clone size is shown for a subset of rows, as once, few, many or a class of expanded clone.

size: NA
J: TRBJ1-1
D: NA
V: TRBV3-1/TRBV3-2
CDR3: CASSQDQGRTEAFF
DNA: TGTGCCAGCAGCCAAGATCAGGGGAGAACTGAAGCTTTCTTT

size: NA
J: TRBJ2-7
D: NA
V: TRBV30
CDR3: CAWEDREDPYEQYF
DNA: TGTGCCTGGGAAGACAGGGAGGATCCCTACGAGCAGTACTTC

size: NA
J: TRBJ1-2
D: NA
V: TRBV10-2
CDR3: CASVGQGSYGYTF
DNA: TGCGCCAGCGTCGGGCAGGGGAGCTATGGCTACACCTTC

size: NA
J: TRBJ1-5
D: NA
V: TRBV5-5
CDR3: CASSLGQSSRPQHF
DNA: TGTGCCAGCAGCTTGGGACAGTCATCAAGGCCCCAGCATTTT

size: few
J: TRBJ2-1
D: NA
V: TRBV11-3
CDR3: CASSSPPAATGNHYNEQFF
DNA: TGTGCCAGCAGCTCCCCCCCTGCGGCTACAGGGAATCATTACAATGAGCAGTTCTTC

size: NA
J: TRBJ2-5
D: NA
V: TRBV30
CDR3: CAWTALDSLEEETQYF
DNA: TGTGCCTGGACCGCCCTGGACTCTCTTGAGGAGGAGACCCAGTACTTC

size: NA
J: TRBJ2-7
D: TRBD1
V: TRBV5-6
CDR3: CARDRVNEQYF
DNA: TGTGCCCGGGACAGGGTAAACGAGCAGTACTTC

size: NA
J: TRBJ1-1
D: TRBD1
V: TRBV27
CDR3: CASSFNPTGLGTEAFF
DNA: TGTGCCAGCAGTTTCAACCCGACAGGGTTGGGGACTGAAGCTTTCTTT

size: NA
J: TRBJ1-3
D: TRBD1
V: TRBV2
CDR3: CASTSGDRGSSGNTIYF
DNA: TGTGCCAGCACCAGTGGAGACAGGGGGTCCTCTGGAAACACCATATATTTT

size: NA
J: TRBJ2-1
D: NA
V: TRBV11-2
CDR3: CASSPPSYAGEQFF
DNA: TGTGCCAGCAGCCCTCCCTCGTACGCCGGTGAGCAGTTCTTC

size: NA
J: TRBJ2-7
D: TRBD1
V: TRBV5-1
CDR3: CASSLQGLPYEQYF
DNA: TGCGCCAGCAGCCTACAGGGGTTACCCTACGAGCAGTACTTC

size: NA
J: TRBJ1-2
D: NA
V: TRBV29-1
CDR3: CSATGTYGYTF
DNA: TGCAGCGCGACAGGTACCTATGGCTACACCTTC

size: NA
J: TRBJ1-1
D: TRBD1
V: TRBV25-1
CDR3: CASSELGDRGRRTEAFF
DNA: TGTGCCAGCAGTGAATTAGGGGACAGAGGGCGGAGGACTGAAGCTTTCTTT

size: NA
J: TRBJ1-4
D: NA
V: TRBV18
CDR3: CASSPRTRGAVEKLFF
DNA: TGTGCCAGCTCACCACGCACCCGGGGGGCCGTCGAAAAACTGTTTTTT

size: NA
J: TRBJ1-2
D: TRBD1
V: TRBV6-5
CDR3: CASINRDSYGYTF
DNA: TGTGCCAGCATAAACCGGGACAGCTATGGCTACACCTTC

size: NA
J: TRBJ1-2
D: NA
V: TRBV27
CDR3: CASSHRGSGYTF
DNA: TGTGCCAGCAGCCATCGGGGAAGCGGCTACACCTTC

size: NA
J: TRBJ2-1
D: TRBD2
V: TRBV4-1
CDR3: CASSQDGVAGGIKNEQFF
DNA: TGCGCCAGCAGCCAAGATGGGGTAGCGGGAGGAATAAAGAATGAGCAGTTCTTC

size: NA
J: TRBJ2-7
D: TRBD2
V: TRBV5-5
CDR3: CASSLLAGGTSYEQYF
DNA: TGTGCCAGCAGCTTGTTAGCGGGGGGGACCTCCTACGAGCAGTACTTC

size: NA
J: TRBJ1-2
D: NA
V: TRBV9
CDR3: CASSGQGHYGYTF
DNA: TGTGCCAGCAGCGGCCAGGGCCACTATGGCTACACCTTC

size: NA
J: TRBJ1-1
D: NA
V: TRBV29-1
CDR3: CSVPGGWSEAFF
DNA: TGCAGCGTCCCCGGGGGTTGGTCTGAAGCTTTCTTT

size: NA
J: TRBJ1-6
D: NA
V: TRBV27
CDR3: CASSLLKGTGHYNSPLHF
DNA: TGTGCCAGCAGTTTGCTTAAGGGCACCGGACACTATAATTCACCCCTCCACTTT

size: NA
J: TRBJ1-1
D: NA
V: TRBV5-6
CDR3: CASSLTGTDNTEAFF
DNA: TGTGCCAGCAGCTTGACAGGGACGGACAACACTGAAGCTTTCTTT

size: NA
J: TRBJ1-3
D: TRBD1
V: TRBV3-1/TRBV3-2
CDR3: CASSRAGGLGNTIYF
DNA: TGTGCCAGCAGTCGCGCAGGGGGTCTTGGAAACACCATATATTTT

size: NA
J: TRBJ2-3
D: NA
V: TRBV27
CDR3: CASRDSAYTDTQYF
DNA: TGTGCCAGCCGGGACTCCGCATACACAGATACGCAGTATTTT

size: NA
J: TRBJ2-5
D: NA
V: TRBV27
CDR3: CASRPRTSLETQYF
DNA: TGTGCCAGTAGACCTAGAACAAGTCTAGAGACCCAGTACTTC

size: NA
J: TRBJ1-1
D: NA
V: TRBV7-9
CDR3: CASSPGLGANTEAFF
DNA: TGTGCCAGCAGCCCGGGATTGGGGGCGAACACTGAAGCTTTCTTT

size: NA
J: TRBJ2-3
D: NA
V: TRBV6-5
CDR3: CASSYASGTQYF
DNA: TGTGCCAGCAGTTACGCTAGTGGGACGCAGTATTTT

size: NA
J: TRBJ1-2
D: NA
V: TRBV25-1
CDR3: CASSQAPVDYGYTF
DNA: TGTGCCAGCAGCCAGGCCCCCGTCGACTATGGCTACACCTTC

size: NA
J: TRBJ1-1
D: TRBD1
V: TRBV9
CDR3: CASSVGWTGGIGTEAFF
DNA: TGTGCCAGCAGCGTTGGCTGGACAGGGGGAATAGGAACTGAAGCTTTCTTT

size: NA
J: TRBJ1-2
D: NA
V: TRBV19
CDR3: CASSIDRGYYGYTF
DNA: TGTGCCAGTAGTATAGATCGGGGGTACTATGGCTACACCTTC

size: NA
J: TRBJ2-7
D: NA
V: TRBV2
CDR3: CASQRITGSPGEQYF
DNA: TGTGCCAGCCAACGGATTACAGGGTCCCCCGGGGAGCAGTACTTC

size: once
J: TRBJ1-1
D: NA
V: TRBV5-1
CDR3: CASSPITVNTEAFF
DNA: TGCGCCAGCAGCCCCATTACAGTGAACACTGAAGCTTTCTTT

size: NA
J: TRBJ1-2
D: NA
V: TRBV18
CDR3: CASSPMRVDYGYTF
DNA: TGTGCCAGCTCACCAATGAGGGTAGACTATGGCTACACCTTC

size: NA
J: TRBJ1-1
D: TRBD1
V: TRBV6-5
CDR3: CASGDRADTEAFF
DNA: TGTGCCAGTGGGGACAGGGCCGACACTGAAGCTTTCTTT

size: NA
J: TRBJ1-1
D: NA
V: TRBV5-1
CDR3: CASSPTWNTEAFF
DNA: TGCGCCAGCAGCCCGACATGGAACACTGAAGCTTTCTTT

size: NA
J: TRBJ2-2
D: NA
V: TRBV3-1/TRBV3-2
CDR3: CASSRGNTGELFF
DNA: TGTGCCAGCAGCCGAGGGAACACCGGGGAGCTGTTTTTT

size: NA
J: TRBJ2-3
D: NA
V: TRBV29-1
CDR3: CSVDQGGDTQYF
DNA: TGCAGCGTTGACCAGGGAGGAGATACGCAGTATTTT

size: NA
J: TRBJ2-1
D: NA
V: TRBV7-9
CDR3: CASSLGQNSYNEQFF
DNA: TGTGCCAGCAGCTTAGGACAGAACTCCTACAATGAGCAGTTCTTC

size: NA
J: TRBJ1-4
D: NA
V: TRBV5-4
CDR3: CASSSKGGDSEKLFF
DNA: TGTGCCAGCAGCTCCAAAGGGGGGGATAGTGAAAAACTGTTTTTT

size: NA
J: TRBJ2-3
D: TRBD2
V: TRBV7-8
CDR3: CASSLVRGGTDTQYF
DNA: TGTGCCAGCAGCTTAGTTCGGGGGGGCACAGATACGCAGTATTTT

size: NA
J: TRBJ1-1
D: TRBD1
V: TRBV5-1
CDR3: CASSPSGTGRTEAFF
DNA: TGCGCCAGCAGCCCATCCGGGACAGGGAGAACTGAAGCTTTCTTT

size: NA
J: TRBJ2-1
D: NA
V: TRBV4-1
CDR3: CASSPGPSYNEQFF
DNA: TGCGCCAGCAGCCCAGGGCCGTCCTACAATGAGCAGTTCTTC

size: NA
J: TRBJ1-1
D: TRBD1
V: TRBV27
CDR3: CASSLRGITEAFF
DNA: TGTGCCAGCAGTCTCAGGGGGATCACTGAAGCTTTCTTT

size: NA
J: TRBJ1-1
D: NA
V: TRBV4-1
CDR3: CASSQYRTNTEAFF
DNA: TGCGCCAGCAGCCAATACAGAACGAACACTGAAGCTTTCTTT

size: NA
J: TRBJ2-2
D: NA
V: TRBV6-5
CDR3: CASSYRGAGELFF
DNA: TGTGCCAGCAGTTACAGGGGCGCCGGGGAGCTGTTTTTT

size: NA
J: TRBJ2-5
D: NA
V: TRBV6-1
CDR3: CASSESTGPQETQYF
DNA: TGTGCCAGCAGTGAATCGACAGGACCCCAAGAGACCCAGTACTTC

size: NA
J: TRBJ2-1
D: TRBD2
V: TRBV3-1/TRBV3-2
CDR3: CASSQEGTRYGNEQFF
DNA: TGTGCCAGCAGCCAAGAGGGGACTAGATATGGGAATGAGCAGTTCTTC

size: NA
J: TRBJ1-4
D: NA
V: TRBV19
CDR3: CASSLEISGTFGILANEKLFF
DNA: TGTGCCAGTAGTCTCGAAATTTCCGGGACATTTGGGATTTTGGCTAATGAAAAACTGTTTTTT

size: NA
J: TRBJ1-2
D: TRBD1
V: TRBV7-2
CDR3: CASSLPLRDRQGGYTF
DNA: TGTGCCAGCAGCTTACCTCTTCGGGACAGGCAAGGTGGCTACACCTTC

size: NA
J: TRBJ1-4
D: TRBD1
V: TRBV4-2
CDR3: CASSRIGQGPTNEKLFF
DNA: TGTGCCAGCAGCCGGATCGGACAGGGGCCAACTAATGAAAAACTGTTTTTT

size: NA
J: TRBJ2-1
D: TRBD1
V: TRBV5-1
CDR3: CASSRGQGINEQFF
DNA: TGCGCCAGCAGCCGAGGACAGGGGATCAATGAGCAGTTCTTC

size: NA
J: TRBJ1-1
D: TRBD1
V: TRBV15
CDR3: CATSRDLVPDRVGVTEAFF
DNA: TGTGCCACCAGCAGAGATCTGGTCCCGGACAGGGTGGGAGTCACTGAAGCTTTCTTT

size: NA
J: TRBJ1-6
D: NA
V: TRBV28
CDR3: CASSPGTRKISYNSPLHF
DNA: TGTGCCAGCAGTCCTGGGACAAGAAAAATCTCCTATAATTCACCCCTCCACTTT

size: NA
J: TRBJ1-2
D: TRBD1
V: TRBV4-1
CDR3: CASSQSRTGVLKGYGYTF
DNA: TGCGCCAGCAGCCAAAGTCGGACAGGGGTATTGAAGGGCTATGGCTACACCTTC

size: once
J: TRBJ2-2
D: NA
V: TRBV5-5
CDR3: CASSLTGTTGELFF
DNA: TGTGCCAGCAGCTTGACAGGGACCACCGGGGAGCTGTTTTTT

size: NA
J: TRBJ2-2
D: TRBD2
V: TRBV4-2
CDR3: CASSQDAATSGRIGELFF
DNA: TGTGCCAGCAGCCAAGATGCAGCGACTAGCGGGAGAATCGGGGAGCTGTTTTTT

size: NA
J: TRBJ1-2
D: TRBD1
V: TRBV10-3
CDR3: CAISRQGDYGYTF
DNA: TGTGCCATCAGTAGACAGGGGGACTATGGCTACACCTTC

size: NA
J: TRBJ1-1
D: NA
V: TRBV19
CDR3: CASSIDRYSGNGNTEAFF
DNA: TGTGCCAGTAGTATAGATCGCTATTCAGGGAATGGGAACACTGAAGCTTTCTTT

size: NA
J: TRBJ2-1
D: TRBD2
V: TRBV4-2
CDR3: CASSQYASGGAYNEQFF
DNA: TGTGCCAGCAGCCAATACGCTAGCGGGGGGGCGTACAATGAGCAGTTCTTC